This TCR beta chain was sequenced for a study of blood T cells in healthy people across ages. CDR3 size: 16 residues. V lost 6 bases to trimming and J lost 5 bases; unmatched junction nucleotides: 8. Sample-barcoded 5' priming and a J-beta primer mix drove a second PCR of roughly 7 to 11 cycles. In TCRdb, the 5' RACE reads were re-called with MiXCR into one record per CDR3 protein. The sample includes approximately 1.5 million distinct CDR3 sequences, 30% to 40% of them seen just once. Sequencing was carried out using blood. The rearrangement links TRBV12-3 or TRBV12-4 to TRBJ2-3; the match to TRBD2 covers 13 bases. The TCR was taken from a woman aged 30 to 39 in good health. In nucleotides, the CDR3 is TGTGCCAGCAGCAAGACTAGCGGGGGGATGAGAGATACGCAGTATTTT. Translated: CASSKTSGGMRDTQYF.